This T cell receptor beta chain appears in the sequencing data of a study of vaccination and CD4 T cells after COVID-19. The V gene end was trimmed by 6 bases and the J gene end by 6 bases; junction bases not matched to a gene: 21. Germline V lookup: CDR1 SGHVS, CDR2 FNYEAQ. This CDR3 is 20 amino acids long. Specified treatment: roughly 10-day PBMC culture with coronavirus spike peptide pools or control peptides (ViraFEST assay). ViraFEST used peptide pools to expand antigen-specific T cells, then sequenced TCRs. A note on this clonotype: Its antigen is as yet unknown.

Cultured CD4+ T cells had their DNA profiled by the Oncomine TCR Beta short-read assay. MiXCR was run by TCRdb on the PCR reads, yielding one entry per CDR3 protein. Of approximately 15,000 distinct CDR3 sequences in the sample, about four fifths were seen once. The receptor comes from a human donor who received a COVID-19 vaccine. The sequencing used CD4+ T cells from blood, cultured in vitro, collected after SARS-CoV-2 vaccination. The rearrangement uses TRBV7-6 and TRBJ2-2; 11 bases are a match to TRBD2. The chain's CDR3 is CASSPVLAGGPELSAGELFF. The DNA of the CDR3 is TGTGCCAGCAGTCCTGTGTTAGCGGGGGGGCCGGAGTTGTCCGCCGGGGAGCTGTTTTTT.